The 4 T cell receptor beta chains presented below share a single source sample, sequenced in a study of blood T cell repertoires in COVID-19. The data were produced by immunoSEQ multiplex PCR, yet TCRdb's version contains in-frame clones alone and is incomplete. The table includes roughly 390,000 clones, over 75% detected once. The sample comprised peripheral blood. These receptors originate from a woman younger than 45 with COVID-19, enrolled during active disease.

The chain is built from TRBV11-3 and TRBJ1-5; D is ambiguous. There are 15 residues in the CDR3. The germline gives CDR1 SGHNT, CDR2 YENEEA. V lost 0 bases and J 5 bases, leaving 11 bases between the germline ends. The CDR3 spells CASSLDGGRYQPQHF. CDR3 bases: TGTGCCAGCAGCTTAGATGGCGGGAGGTATCAGCCCCAGCATTTT.

This chain uses TRBV28 with TRBJ1-2; D is possibly TRBD1 (5 bases). V was cut by 7 bases and J by 2 bases, with 14 bases left in between. CDR3 length: 14 residues. Germline values: CDR1 MDHEN, CDR2 SYDVKM. The CDR3 DNA reads TGTGCCAGCAAGTTCCCAGGACACAACTATGGCTACACCTTC. This encodes CASKFPGHNYGYTF.

The chain employs TRBV19 and TRBJ1-2; possible D gene TRBD1, 6 bases. There are 14 residues in the CDR3. V was cut by 6 bases and J by 8 bases, with 19 bases left in between. Germline loops: CDR1 LNHDA, CDR2 SQIVND (reference sequence). The CDR3 is CASSILGQSGGYTF. The CDR3 region has the DNA TGTGCCAGTAGCATCCTCGGACAGTCTGGAGGCTACACCTTC.

The chain recombines TRBV7-2 with TRBJ1-1; 11 bases match TRBD1. Germline CDR1 is SGHTA and CDR2 is FQGNSA. Germline trimming cut 5 bases from V and 4 bases from J; bases unmatched to any gene: 6. CDR3 size: 15 residues. CDR3 in DNA: TGTGCCAGCAGCCATGGACAGGGGGCGGGCACTGAAGCTTTCTTT. It translates to CASSHGQGAGTEAFF.